This TCR beta chain derives from a study of shared clonotypes between healthy human individuals. Study-level points and caveats: It was the non-shared clonotypes that had lower generation probabilities than clonotypes shared by all four donors. Specimens sampled were limited to blood, with tissue repertoires likely differing.

Points on this clone: What it binds is not known.

This was a deep-level run. Genomic DNA per cell subset filled all wells of several immunoSEQ plates. Some clones are missing from TCRdb's copy, which holds only in-frame ones; the method was immunoSEQ multiplex PCR. This repertoire shows 110,000 or so clones, around two thirds found once; its top ten account for around 23%. Trimming pared 2 bases from V and 3 bases from J, leaving 14 bases between. From germline, CDR1 is SNHLY and CDR2 FYNNEI. The CDR3 is made up of 15 amino acids. The sequencing input was memory CD8+ T cells sorted from blood. Subset described: CD45RO+ cells pooled with CCR7-negative TemRA cells. The TCR comes from a woman in her thirties in good health. This chain connects TRBV2 to TRBJ2-7, with D uncertain. The CDR3 nucleotides are TGTGCCAGCAGTGAATATTGGATCAAGGACTACGAGCAGTACTTC. It codes for CASSEYWIKDYEQYF.